What follows describes a single T cell receptor (beta chain). The antigen it binds to is not known. The sample holds no much larger clone one base away, and base qualities are not on file. The sample is drawn from a study of Ad26.COV2.S vaccination and SARS-CoV-2 variants (dated by TCRdb to the early 2020s). Background for the entire study: Donors in the vaccine arm were drawn from COV1001, a multicentre, randomized, double-blind, placebo-controlled phase I-IIa trial testing Ad26.COV2.S in healthy adults. Ad26.COV2.S was administered intramuscularly at 5 x 10^10 or 1 x 10^11 viral particles, either as a single shot or as two shots given 56 days apart. The specificity and breadth of SARS-CoV-2-reactive T cell receptors after Ad26.COV2.S vaccination were assessed by TCRbeta repertoire sequencing. A total of roughly 32 samples were included in the TCR-sequenced set, comprising about 20 Ad26.COV2.S vaccine recipients, 5 placebo recipients and 8 SARS-CoV-2 convalescent individuals. Trial participants were randomized into five groups of five: low-dose or high-dose Ad26.COV2.S given once or twice, or placebo on both occasions. Throughout the experiments and outcome assessment, investigators stayed blinded to trial group allocation. The full study reports these points: Compared with placebo recipients, Ad26.COV2.S recipients showed higher spike-specific TCR breadth (P = 0.0014). Comparable non-spike TCR breadth was observed between vaccine and placebo recipients, consistent with only spike being contained in the vaccine. After vaccination, substantial breadth of spike-specific CD8+ and CD4+ T cell responses was reported. The study was not powered for comparison of responses between vaccine doses or regimens. According to the authors, total T cell responses may have been underestimated by the TCR breadth and depth analyses.

The immunoSEQ Assay was used to sequence TCRbeta CDR3 regions. After extraction, genomic DNA underwent amplification by bias-controlled multiplex PCR, followed by high-throughput sequencing. As for the authors' bioinformatics: To quantify the absolute abundance of every unique TCRbeta CDR3 region, sequences were collapsed and filtered. T cell fraction was estimated by normalizing TCRbeta template counts to usable DNA, with usable DNA measured through amplification of reference genes found in all nucleated cells. Repertoire TCRs were annotated as SARS-CoV-2-specific when V gene, CDR3 amino acid sequence and J gene were exactly matched to a known reactive TCR set. The reference SARS-CoV-2 TCR set came from MIRA and was filtered for enrichment in COVID-19-positive ImmuneCODE repertoires, removing public or cross-reactive TCRs. Using the MIRA antigens, annotated TCRs were further analysed by specific ORF or by position within an ORF. Breadth was defined as the number of annotated unique rearrangements divided by the total number of unique productive rearrangements, and depth was defined as the summed frequency of the annotated unique rearrangements. Group comparisons of TCR breadth used two-sided Wilcoxon rank-sum tests. What TCRdb holds here is the immuneACCESS table cut down to in-frame rearrangements. Part of the clones is not present; checked against another copy, under half of the missing clones reflect an unresolved V gene, and the others are unexplained. V and J calls and clone size are as listed in that table; D and trimming were resolved from the DNA. The sample table records under 550,000 clones; roughly 88% of these occur just once. Clones ranked in the top ten supply about 4% of the sample.

Trimming takes 2 bases from V and 1 base from J, and the germline ends sit 9 bases apart. Based on the germline V gene, the CDR1 and CDR2 sequences are SGHTA and FQGNSA. Inclusive of the bounding cysteine and phenylalanine, the CDR3 is 15 residues long. Only the CDR3 portion is preserved as DNA: 45 bases, with reading frame beginning at the first base. The sample's treatment or condition, from its label and the paper: around 19 received Ad26.COV2.S at low or high dose, single or two shots; a few received placebo; per-sample allocation not given. Repertoires of vaccine and placebo recipients were sequenced from samples collected on day 63 after the first injection. Between 29 July and 7 August 2020, Cohort 1b enrolled 25 adults aged 18-55 years at one site in Boston, USA. Ad26.COV2.S was a replication-incompetent adenovirus type 26 vector expressing a prefusion-stabilized SARS-CoV-2 spike protein from the original Wuhan strain.

Specimen: peripheral blood, collected in a trial of Ad26.COV2.S vaccine versus placebo. The TCR comes from a person aged 18 to 65 who received the Ad26.COV2.S COVID-19 vaccine or a placebo. This sequence uses TRBV7-2 and TRBJ2-1, with the D call tentatively TRBD1 or TRBD2, each fitting 6 bases. The CDR3 protein: CASSLSGASYNEQFF. The nucleotide sequence is TGTGCCAGCAGCTTATCGGGGGCATCCTACAATGAGCAGTTCTTC.